Sequencing of this TCR beta chain was carried out in a study of long-term antiretroviral therapy in people with HIV. This was the immunoSEQ v3.0 assay at survey level. Assay: immunoSEQ multiplex PCR; the TCRdb copy retains only in-frame clones and omits some. The sample contains about 24,000 clones, around 83% of which appear only once. Participants living with HIV all received treatment in the United States. About this clone itself: Its cognate antigen is unknown.

Whole-study results and caveats: Whereas controls had wider CDR3 length ranges, HIV repertoires had narrower ones.

Trimming took 1 base from V and 6 from J, leaving 15 bases between them. Germline-derived CDR1 and CDR2 are SNHLY and FYNNEI. The CDR3 has 15 amino acids. The origin of this receptor is a man over 45 with HIV. The chain employs TRBV2 and TRBJ1-1; no firm D call. The input for sequencing was unsorted PBMCs, taken 0.4 years after starting antiretroviral therapy. The CDR3 here is CASSEEKAVGSEAFF. Here the CDR3 DNA reads TGTGCCAGCAGTGAAGAAAAGGCGGTGGGCTCTGAAGCTTTCTTT.